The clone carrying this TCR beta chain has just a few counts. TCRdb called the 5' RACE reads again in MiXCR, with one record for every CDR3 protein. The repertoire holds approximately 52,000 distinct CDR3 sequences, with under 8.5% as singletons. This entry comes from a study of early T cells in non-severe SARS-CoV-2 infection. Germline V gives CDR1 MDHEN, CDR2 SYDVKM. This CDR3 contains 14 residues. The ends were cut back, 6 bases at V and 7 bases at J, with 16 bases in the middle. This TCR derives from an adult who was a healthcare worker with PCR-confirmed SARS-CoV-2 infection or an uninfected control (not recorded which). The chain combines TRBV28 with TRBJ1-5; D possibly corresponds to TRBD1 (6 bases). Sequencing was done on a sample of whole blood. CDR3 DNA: TGTGCCAGCAGCCTGACAGGAGCAGAGCAGCCCCAGCATTTT. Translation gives CASSLTGAEQPQHF.